The 3 T cell receptor beta chains in this list originate from one sample, sequenced in a study of blood T cells in healthy people across ages. Primers used in a second PCR of about 7 to 12 cycles were a sample-barcoded 5' primer and a J-beta primer mix. TCRdb independently ran MiXCR on the 5' RACE reads; one entry per CDR3 protein. This table has roughly 2 million distinct CDR3 sequences, 40% to 55% appearing once. The sequenced material came from blood. Receptors were obtained from a woman aged 40 to 50 in good health.

This chain uses TRBV9 with TRBJ2-7; D remains ambiguous. In germline, CDR1 is SGDLS, CDR2 YYNGEE. Trimming took 1 base from V and 1 from J, leaving 9 bases between them. The CDR3 consists of 14 residues. The CDR3 protein is CASSVRVGSYEQYF. In DNA form, the CDR3 reads TGTGCCAGCAGCGTAAGGGTAGGTTCCTACGAGCAGTACTTC.

The chain uses TRBV7-2 and TRBJ1-2, with D tentatively TRBD1 (6 bases). The V end lost 3 bases, the J end lost 4 bases, and 15 bases lay between the germline ends. The CDR3 is 15 residues long. Germline V gives CDR1 SGHTA, CDR2 FQGNSA. The CDR3 loop is CASSLPGAQGYGYTF. CDR3 in DNA: TGTGCCAGCAGCTTGCCAGGGGCCCAGGGCTATGGCTACACCTTC.

The chain employs TRBV14 and TRBJ2-4, with D tentatively TRBD2 (5 bases). The germline V gene encodes CDR1 SGHDN and CDR2 FVKESK. CDR3 length: 15 residues. Trimming removed 0 bases from V and 7 bases from J, with 13 bases in between. In DNA, the CDR3 is TGTGCCAGCAGCCAAGATAACGGGGTGTTGAACATTCAGTACTTC. It is translated as CASSQDNGVLNIQYF.